These 32 T cell receptor beta chains came from one sample sequenced in a study of T-cell memory formation after mild COVID-19. TCRdb independently ran MiXCR on the 5' RACE reads; one entry per CDR3 protein. Of around 390,000 distinct CDR3 sequences listed, 16% are singletons. Sequencing was performed on PBMCs or a T cell subset sorted from them (not recorded which). The source of these receptors is a man between 18 and 35 years old who had mild COVID-19 (a few samples of this study predate the infection). Cell type and time point are not known.

This clonotype turned up a few times. The chain links TRBV12-3 or TRBV12-4 to TRBJ1-1, with a possible D match to TRBD1 (5 bases). V was cut by 3 bases and J by 4 bases, with 12 bases left in between. CDR3 length: 14 residues. The CDR3 DNA reads as TGTGCCAGCAGTTTGCAGTCAGGGACCACTGAAGCTTTCTTT. This sequence encodes CASSLQSGTTEAFF.

V is TRBV7-9 and J is TRBJ2-3, with TRBD2 identical over 12 bases. The trim removed 3 bases at V and 3 bases at J, leaving 7 bases unmatched. The CDR3 spans 17 residues. Germline CDR1 is SEHNR and CDR2 is FQNEAQ (reference sequence). CDR3 bases: TGTGCCAGCAGCTTCTGGACTAGCGGGATAAATACAGATACGCAGTATTTT. Its translation: CASSFWTSGINTDTQYF. The whole variable domain, remainder taken from reference TRBV7-9 and TRBJ2-3, is DTGVSQNPRHKITKRGQNVTFRCDPISEHNRLYWYRQTLGQGPEFLTYFQNEAQLEKSRLLSDRFSAERPKGSFSTLEIQRTEQGDSAMYLCASSFWTSGINTDTQYFGPGTRLTVL.

The table lists this clonotype with a few counts. The chain joins TRBV2 to TRBJ2-3, with 9 nucleotides matching TRBD1. The V gene end was trimmed by 7 bases and the J gene end by 4 bases; junction bases not matched to a gene: 6. CDR3 size: 14 residues. Per germline, CDR1 SNHLY and CDR2 FYNNEI. The CDR3 sequence is CASMRGQGSDTQYF. The CDR3 DNA reads as TGTGCCAGCATGCGAGGACAGGGGTCAGATACGCAGTATTTT.

This clonotype has just a few counts. This sequence joins TRBV18 and TRBJ2-3; the D gene is possibly TRBD1 (5 bases). The CDR3 covers 14 residues. Trimming shortened V by 6 bases and J by 0 bases, and 10 bases separated the two germline ends. Germline lookup yields CDR1 KGHSH and CDR2 LQKENI. This CDR3 reads CASSRQPSTDTQYF. The CDR3 DNA is TGTGCCAGCTCCAGACAGCCTAGCACAGATACGCAGTATTTT.

The V and J genes are TRBV12-3 or TRBV12-4 and TRBJ1-2, with D unclear. The CDR3 runs 15 residues. Trimming pared 1 base from V and 4 bases from J, leaving 13 bases between. Here the CDR3 reads CASSLGTSSSYGYTF. CDR3 in DNA: TGTGCCAGCAGTTTAGGCACGTCCAGCTCCTATGGCTACACCTTC.

Written as DNA, the CDR3 is TGTGCCATCAGTGGTAGGATGGGGGAGACCCAGTACTTC. Translated: CAISGRMGETQYF. The genes are TRBV10-3 and TRBJ2-5; D is ambiguous. The CDR3 runs 13 residues. V lost 4 bases and J 5 bases, leaving 11 bases between the germline ends. Germline V gene data show CDR1 as ENHRY and CDR2 as SYGVKD.

This clonotype occurred a few times. Here the CDR3 DNA reads TGTGCCAGCAGTGAGGGAATAGGCGGCTACACCTTC. Amino acid sequence: CASSEGIGGYTF. V is TRBV5-4 and J is TRBJ1-2; D is ambiguous. Germline V CDR1 and CDR2: SGHNT, YYREEE (reference sequence). The CDR3 totals 12 residues. V lost 5 bases and J lost 8, with 13 bases in between.

This sequence joins TRBV6-1 and TRBJ2-4; tentatively, D is TRBD2 (5 bases). Germline CDR1 MNHNS, CDR2 SASEGT. CDR3 length: 13 residues. Trimming removed 5 bases from V and 8 bases from J, with 13 bases in between. The CDR3 bases are TGTGCCAGCAGTCGCCAACCCGGGGACATTCAGTACTTC. Amino acids: CASSRQPGDIQYF.

This clonotype has more than one count but fewer than ten. The V call is TRBV20-1, the J call TRBJ1-1; D unclear. The germline gives CDR1 DFQATT, CDR2 SNEGSKA (reference sequence). With 7 bases removed from V and 1 base from J, the gap between germline ends came to 7 bases. The CDR3 contains 11 residues. The CDR3 region is CSVVRNTEAFF. The DNA of the CDR3 is TGCAGTGTTGTCAGGAACACTGAAGCTTTCTTT.

Here the CDR3 reads CASRPAGGVDTQYF. CDR3 nucleotide sequence: TGTGCCAGCAGACCCGCGGGGGGGGTAGATACGCAGTATTTT. The V call is TRBV12-3 or TRBV12-4, the J call TRBJ2-3, with 9 bases matching TRBD2. This CDR3 comprises 14 residues. V gave up 6 bases and J gave up 5 bases; unmatched junction bases: 6.

This clonotype has only a few counts. CDR3 DNA: TGCAGTGCTGCCCAAGGGACAGGGGTAACCTACGAGCAGTACTTC. Translating gives CSAAQGTGVTYEQYF. V and J are TRBV20-1 and TRBJ2-7; 10 bases map to TRBD1. Trimming took 5 bases from V and 2 from J; bases not matched to a gene: 9. The CDR3 length is 15 residues. The germline V gene encodes CDR1 DFQATT and CDR2 SNEGSKA (reference sequence).

This clonotype was seen a few times. The J gene is TRBJ2-3, the V gene TRBV10-2; D is unclear. Germline V gene lookup returns CDR1 WSHSY and CDR2 SAAADI. The CDR3 covers 11 residues. V lost 10 bases and J lost 4, with 9 bases in between. CDR3 sequence: CATHGSDTQYF. CDR3 in DNA: TGCGCCACCCACGGGTCAGATACGCAGTATTTT.

This clonotype was seen a handful of times. The chain joins TRBV7-9 to TRBJ2-3, with 10 bases matching TRBD1. Germline CDR1 SEHNR, CDR2 FQNEAQ (reference sequence). This CDR3 is built from 15 residues. The ends lost 5 bases at V and 3 bases at J; junction bases unmatched: 5. The CDR3 here is CASSTRDRGTDTQYF. The DNA of the CDR3 is TGTGCCAGCAGCACTAGGGACAGGGGAACAGATACGCAGTATTTT.

In this sample, this clonotype turned up a few times. The chain uses TRBV6-2 or TRBV6-3 and TRBJ2-6, with no clear D. The CDR3 is 17 amino acids. Trimming took 5 bases from V and 4 from J, leaving 18 bases between them. Germline CDR1 is MNHEY and CDR2 is SVGEGT. CDR3 region: CASSAYSQRLGANVLTF. The CDR3, as DNA: TGTGCCAGCAGTGCATACTCCCAACGTTTAGGGGCCAACGTCCTGACTTTC.

A few counts support this clonotype. CDR3 nucleotide sequence: TGTGCCAGCAGTTTCCTGGGCAGGGGGAGTGAGGAGCAGTACGTC. This codes for CASSFLGRGSEEQYV. This chain connects TRBV6-2 or TRBV6-3 to TRBJ2-7; 7 nucleotides align to TRBD1. This CDR3 comprises 15 residues. In germline, CDR1 is MNHEY, CDR2 SVGEGT. V was pared by 4 bases and J by 7 bases, with 13 bases of the junction left unmatched.

This clonotype turned up a few times. The chain combines TRBV28 with TRBJ2-2, with 11 bases aligning to TRBD2. V shed 8 bases and J 4 bases; nucleotides not matched to a gene: 0. CDR3 length equals 13 residues. Germline V lookup: CDR1 MDHEN, CDR2 SYDVKM. The CDR3 sequence is CASGTSGTGELFF. The CDR3 DNA sequence: TGTGCCAGCGGGACTAGCGGCACCGGGGAGCTGTTTTTT. Full variable domain (rest looked up from reference TRBV28 and TRBJ2-2): DVKVTQSSRYLVKRTGEKVFLECVQDMDHENMFWYRQDPGLGLRLIYFSYDVKMKEKGDIPEGYSVSREKKERFSLILESASTNQTSMYLCASGTSGTGELFFGEGSRLTVL.

This clonotype was seen only a few times. J is TRBJ1-5 and V is TRBV28; 7 nucleotides align to TRBD1. Trimming at V came to 5 bases and at J to 5 bases, leaving 9 bases not matched to a gene. This CDR3 is built from 15 residues. Per the germline V gene, CDR1 is MDHEN and CDR2 is SYDVKM. CDR3 DNA sequence: TGTGCCAGCAGTAGTACAGGGGTTCTCGATCAGCCCCAGCATTTT. This gives the protein CASSSTGVLDQPQHF.

This chain links TRBV19 with TRBJ2-2; no firm D call. The germline CDR1 and CDR2 sequences are LNHDA and SQIVND (reference sequence). The V end lost 5 bases, the J end lost 5 bases, and 12 bases lay between the germline ends. The CDR3 covers 14 residues. The CDR3, as DNA: TGTGCCAGTAGTGTCGGACCGAGAACCGGGGAGCTGTTTTTT. It is translated as CASSVGPRTGELFF.

V usage is TRBV28 and J usage is TRBJ2-4; no reliable D call. From germline, CDR1 is MDHEN and CDR2 SYDVKM. CDR3 size: 12 residues. Trimming pared 3 bases from V and 8 bases from J, leaving 8 bases between. CDR3: CASSFSRYIQYF. In DNA form, the CDR3 reads TGTGCCAGCAGTTTTTCAAGGTACATTCAGTACTTC.

This chain joins TRBV4-2 and TRBJ2-2, with a weak D call TRBD1 (6 bases). CDR1 LGHNA and CDR2 YNFKEQ come from the germline V gene. The CDR3 covers 14 residues. The V end lost 4 bases, the J end lost 6 bases, and 12 bases lay between the germline ends. The CDR3 DNA is TGTGCCAGCAGCCCCGCAACAGGGCCCGGGGAGCTGTTTTTT. Translated, it gives CASSPATGPGELFF.

Here the CDR3 reads CASSVAPSGGSDTQYF. DNA of the CDR3: TGTGCCAGCAGCGTAGCCCCTAGCGGGGGGTCAGATACGCAGTATTTT. The genes are TRBV9 and TRBJ2-3; 11 bases line up with TRBD2. Trimming at V came to 0 bases and at J to 4 bases, leaving 4 bases not matched to a gene. Germline lookup yields CDR1 SGDLS and CDR2 YYNGEE. CDR3 length: 16 amino acids.

The chain combines TRBV6-1 with TRBJ2-5; 7 nucleotides match TRBD1. The CDR3 is 14 residues long. Trimming removed 3 bases from V and 4 bases from J; junction bases left unmatched: 5. Germline values: CDR1 MNHNS, CDR2 SASEGT. The CDR3 sequence: CASSDRDSLETQYF. In DNA form, the CDR3 reads TGTGCCAGCAGTGACCGGGACAGCTTAGAGACCCAGTACTTC.

This clonotype was counted only a few times. V usage is TRBV6-5 and J usage is TRBJ2-7, with D possibly being TRBD2 (5 bases). Trimming pared 2 bases from V and 7 bases from J, leaving 12 bases between. CDR1 is MNHEY, CDR2 SVGAGI, per germline. CDR3 length: 13 amino acids. The CDR3 coding sequence is TGTGCCAGCAGTTACGTGGGCGGGTTGGAGCAGTACTTC. Encoded protein: CASSYVGGLEQYF.

This clonotype came up a few times. The chain is built from TRBV3-1 and TRBJ1-1; 7 bases fit TRBD1. Germline CDR1 is LGHDT and CDR2 is YNNKEL (reference sequence). This CDR3 is 14 amino acids long. J gave up 4 bases and V 2 bases, and 4 bases lay outside the gene matches. CDR3: CASSQRGRVTEAFF. The CDR3 DNA reads TGTGCCAGCAGCCAAAGGGGGCGCGTCACTGAAGCTTTCTTT.

V and J are TRBV20-1 and TRBJ2-5; D gene unclear. The CDR3 has 13 residues. The germline V and J ends were trimmed by 4 bases and 0 bases, with 9 bases remaining between them. Germline V gene lookup returns CDR1 DFQATT and CDR2 SNEGSKA (reference sequence). The CDR3 DNA reads as TGCAGTGCTACGTGGTCGTACCAAGAGACCCAGTACTTC. Its protein product is CSATWSYQETQYF.

V gene TRBV24-1 combines with J gene TRBJ2-5; possible D gene TRBD1, 5 bases. CDR3 length: 15 amino acids. V was clipped by 3 bases and J by 5 bases, with 15 bases between them. Germline V lookup: CDR1 KGHDR, CDR2 SFDVKD. In nucleotides, the CDR3 is TGTGCCACCAGTGATCCCGCAGGGCCAGGGGAGACCCAGTACTTC. It encodes CATSDPAGPGETQYF.

The CDR3 DNA is TGCGCCAGCAGCCGCACCCTCGGGGTACATGAGCAGTTCTTC. Protein sequence: CASSRTLGVHEQFF. The chain links TRBV4-3 to TRBJ2-1, with D possibly being TRBD2 (5 bases). This CDR3 is 14 amino acids long. Germline CDR1 is LGHNA and CDR2 is YSLEER. V was cut by 4 bases and J by 8 bases, with 15 bases left in between.

The gene calls are TRBV6-5 and TRBJ1-3; D not certain. Germline CDR1 and CDR2: MNHEY and SVGAGI. V shed 4 bases and J shed 1 base, with 5 bases lying between them. The CDR3 consists of 13 residues. The CDR3 region is CASSFQSGNTIYF. The CDR3 DNA sequence: TGTGCCAGCAGTTTCCAGTCTGGAAACACCATATATTTT.

The chain carries TRBV6-5 and TRBJ1-1, with D tentatively TRBD1 (6 bases). V was trimmed by 0 bases and J by 2 bases, leaving 10 bases between them. The CDR3 has 15 residues. Germline V gene lookup returns CDR1 MNHEY and CDR2 SVGAGI. The DNA for the CDR3 is TGTGCCAGCAGTTACTCCAGGGGTTCAAACACTGAAGCTTTCTTT. It encodes CASSYSRGSNTEAFF.

The V call is TRBV4-3, the J call TRBJ1-6; D remains ambiguous. Trimming cost V 5 bases and J 8 bases, with 10 bases left between them. CDR3 length: 13 amino acids. Germline CDR1 LGHNA, CDR2 YSLEER. Written as DNA, the CDR3 is TGCGCCAGCAGCGCCAAGGCCGATTCACCCCTCCACTTT. Encoded protein: CASSAKADSPLHF.

The rearrangement joins TRBV11-2 to TRBJ2-2, with 8 bases fitting TRBD2. Germline values: CDR1 SGHAT, CDR2 FQNNGV. The V gene end was trimmed by 5 bases and the J gene end by 5 bases; junction bases not matched to a gene: 13. The CDR3 is 17 residues long. CDR3 coding DNA: TGTGCCAGCAGCCATGGCGCCGGGGGGGCGAGAACCGGGGAGCTGTTTTTT. Amino acid sequence: CASSHGAGGARTGELFF.

The chain is built from TRBV18 and TRBJ1-4; D is unclear. The CDR3 extends over 14 amino acids. The V and J ends lost 3 bases and 6 bases respectively, with 11 bases between them. CDR1 and CDR2 (germline): KGHSH, LQKENI. The DNA of the CDR3 is TGTGCCAGCTCACCCGCGGTAGCCCATGAAAAACTGTTTTTT. This codes for CASSPAVAHEKLFF.